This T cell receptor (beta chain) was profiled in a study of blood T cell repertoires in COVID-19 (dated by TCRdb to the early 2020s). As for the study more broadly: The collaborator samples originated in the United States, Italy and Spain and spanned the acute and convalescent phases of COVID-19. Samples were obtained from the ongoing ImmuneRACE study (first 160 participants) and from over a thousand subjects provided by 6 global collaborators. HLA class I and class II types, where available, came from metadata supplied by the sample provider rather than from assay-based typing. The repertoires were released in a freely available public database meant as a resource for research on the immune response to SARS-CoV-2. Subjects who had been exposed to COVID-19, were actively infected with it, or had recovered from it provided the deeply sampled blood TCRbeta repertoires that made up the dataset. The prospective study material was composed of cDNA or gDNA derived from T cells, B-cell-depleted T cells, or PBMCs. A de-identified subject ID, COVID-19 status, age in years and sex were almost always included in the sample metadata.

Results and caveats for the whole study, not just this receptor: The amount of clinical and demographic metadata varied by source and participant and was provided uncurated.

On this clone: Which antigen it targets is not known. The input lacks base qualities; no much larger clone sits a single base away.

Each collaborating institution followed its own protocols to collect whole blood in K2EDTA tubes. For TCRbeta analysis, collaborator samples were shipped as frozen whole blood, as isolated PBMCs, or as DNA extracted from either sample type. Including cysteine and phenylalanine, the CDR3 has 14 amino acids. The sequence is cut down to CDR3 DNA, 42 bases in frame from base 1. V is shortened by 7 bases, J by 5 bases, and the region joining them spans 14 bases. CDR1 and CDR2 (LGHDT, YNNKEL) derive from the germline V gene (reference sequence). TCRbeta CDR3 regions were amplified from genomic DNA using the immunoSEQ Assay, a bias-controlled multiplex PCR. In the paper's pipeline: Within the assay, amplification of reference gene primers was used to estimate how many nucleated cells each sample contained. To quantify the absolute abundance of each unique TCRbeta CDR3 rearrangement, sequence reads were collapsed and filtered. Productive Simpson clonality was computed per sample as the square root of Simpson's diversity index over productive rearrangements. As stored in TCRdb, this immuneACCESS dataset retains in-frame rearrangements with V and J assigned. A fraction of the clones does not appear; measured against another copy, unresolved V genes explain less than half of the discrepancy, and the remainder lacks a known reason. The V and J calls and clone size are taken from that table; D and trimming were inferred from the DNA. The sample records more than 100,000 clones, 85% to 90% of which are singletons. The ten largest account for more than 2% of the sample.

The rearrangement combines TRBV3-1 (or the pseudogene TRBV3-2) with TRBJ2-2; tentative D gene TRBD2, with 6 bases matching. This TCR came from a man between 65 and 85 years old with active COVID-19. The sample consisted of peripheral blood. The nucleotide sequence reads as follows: TGTGCCAGCACATGGGGTAGCGGTACCGGGGAGCTGTTTTTT. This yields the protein CASTWGSGTGELFF.